A single T cell receptor beta chain is shown here with its context. Its target is unknown. This sample is drawn from a study of cytomegalovirus exposure and HLA in healthy donors. 13 Jbeta primers and 60 Vbeta primers were used for the PCR. Measured with immunoSEQ multiplex PCR; TCRdb has only the in-frame clones, and not every one. In the table there are tens of thousands of clones, around 71% of which are singletons. Whole-study results and caveats: Accounts indicate the classifier identified cytomegalovirus status with strong specificity and sensitivity. For most TCR sequences rarity was the rule, although some public TCRs occurred in many donors. In vitro confirmation showed a few CMV-associated chains to be CMV antigen specific. The majority of CMV-associated TCR beta chains were reported as apparently HLA-restricted in a later analysis.

Germline CDR1 WSHSY, CDR2 SAAADI. The CDR3 runs to 14 residues. V trimming: 5 bases; J trimming: 3 bases; junction bases outside the gene matches: 7. The TCR sequence derives from a man aged 30-40 years in good health and CMV-seronegative. The chain links TRBV10-2 to TRBJ2-7, with TRBD2 matching over 7 bases. Sequenced material: PBMCs. CDR3 region: CASSPPGGGYEQYF. The CDR3 DNA follows: TGCGCCAGCAGTCCCCCGGGAGGCGGCTACGAGCAGTACTTC.